This T cell receptor (beta chain) was sequenced during a study of cytomegalovirus exposure and HLA in healthy donors. Study findings and constraints: The CMV antigen specificity of a few CMV-associated chains was confirmed through in vitro analysis.

A multiplex PCR was run with 60 Vbeta primers and 13 Jbeta primers. Clones were sequenced by immunoSEQ multiplex PCR, and TCRdb holds only the in-frame ones, with some missing. In all, the sample yields fewer than 150,000 clones. CDR3 size: 17 residues. CDR1 LNHDA and CDR2 SQIVND come from the germline V gene (reference sequence). Trimming stripped 5 bases from V and 1 base from J, with 18 bases between. About this clone itself: Its antigen is still unknown.

This clonotype originated in a woman aged 60-75 years in good health and CMV-seronegative. The material sequenced was PBMCs. The chain joins TRBV19 to TRBJ2-1; TRBD2 is a possible D gene (7 bases). The DNA for the CDR3 is TGTGCCAGTAGTCCGTCGGGCGGGGGCCTTTCCTACAATGAGCAGTTCTTC. It translates to CASSPSGGGLSYNEQFF.